A single T cell receptor beta chain is shown here with its context. The sample belongs to a study of blood T cell repertoires in COVID-19. The table came from immunoSEQ multiplex PCR; TCRdb's copy has only in-frame clones and leaves some out. The sample shows about 400,000 clones, roughly 90% of them seen only once. The CDR3 has 15 residues. CDR1 is LNHDA and CDR2 is SQIVND in the germline V gene (reference sequence). Trimming left V 8 bases short and J 0 bases short, with 13 bases between. The V gene is TRBV19, the J gene TRBJ2-2; D not resolved. The sample taken for sequencing was peripheral blood. The receptor was derived from a man aged 40-49 years with acute or convalescent COVID-19. The DNA for the CDR3 is TGTGCCAGTGAGTACGGTGAAGCGAACACCGGGGAGCTGTTTTTT. It is translated as CASEYGEANTGELFF.